This paragraph reports one T cell receptor beta chain. This clonotype was counted between two and nine times. Which antigen it targets is not known. There are no base qualities to consult, and no much larger clone falls within one base. The CDR3 sequence holds 18 residues, the cysteine and phenylalanine included. CDR3 DNA is the only sequence kept; it has 54 bases, read in frame from the first base. Relative to germline, V is 2 bases shorter and J is 0 bases shorter, with 14 bases between their ends. CDR1 and CDR2, per the germline V gene, are MNHEY and SVGEGT. Sequencing used an Illumina HiSeq 1500. TCRdb reprocessed the public reads (quality trimming at Q25 with fastp, clone calling with MiXCR) and kept in-frame beta chains. Each entry is one CDR3 protein sequence, shown with its most common DNA and genes. This sample is represented by around 170,000 distinct CDR3 sequences; under 15% of them were singletons. Of the sample, 25% to 30% falls within the top ten clones.

The record originates from a study of T cell repertoires in cytomegalovirus infection (dated by TCRdb to 2018 to 2020). Background on the whole study: Because public TCR beta signatures pointed to carriage of CMV infection together with the matching HLA type, the HLA type of each donor mattered for the analysis.

On the study overall, not on this receptor specifically: In the ex vivo response, HLA-C-restricted CMV-specific TCR beta clonotypes were dominant, and in two of eight donors the single most frequent clonotype came from this HLA-C-restricted group. In both this cohort and an independent cohort of 300 to 450 donors, the cumulative frequency of public TCR beta family members distinguished carriers of CMV infection plus the relevant HLA type.

The chain is assembled from TRBV6-2 or TRBV6-3 and TRBJ2-6; the D gene cannot be resolved reliably. This receptor was identified in a human donor in good health (CMV status not recorded). Some clones in this sample may be carry-over from other donors' samples. Sequences were obtained from PBMCs. The DNA is as follows: TGTGCCAGCAGTTACGGGCAGTGGGTAACCTCTGGGGCCAACGTCCTGACTTTC. This codes for CASSYGQWVTSGANVLTF.